This TCR beta chain was captured by sequencing in a study of monozygotic twins with cystic fibrosis (dated by TCRdb to the early 2020s). Background on the whole study: Barcoded libraries were prepared from 2.5 to 3.5 micrograms of fragmented DNA with 15 PCR cycles. To assess genetic influence on V and J gene usage, the study compared TCR beta repertoires within and across 16 monozygotic twin pairs with cystic fibrosis. The cohort comprised ten female and six male twin pairs aged about 2.0 to 40 years, median approximately 10 years, mostly children and adolescents. Twins were ranked among some 1,000 cohort participants for weight-for-height and FEVPerc (FEV1 disease centile) on the day of blood sampling. Data for three of the twin pairs had been reported earlier in a different context. Summary of the overall study and its limitations: Significantly higher nucleotide-identical clonotype sharing was observed within monozygotic CF twin pairs than between unrelated CF individuals (P = 0.000026, Mann-Whitney). Simpson clonality tended to be low (median roughly 0.01), which suggests a naive-dominated repertoire, although clonality was higher in the most severely affected patients. Only a small cohort was studied, and no association of shared CDR3 numbers with age, concordance or disease severity was found. In 13 of 16 pairs, V gene usage most closely resembled the co-twin's, and the same held for J usage in 8 of 16 pairs, a pattern suggesting genetic constraints.

TCR beta CDR3 regions were amplified by multiplex PCR with the immunoSEQ immune profiling system according to the manufacturer's instructions. An Illumina NextSeq system was used to carry out the sequencing. The original methods were these. Sequence data were processed on the immunoSEQ Analyzer platform, and clonality was calculated as the square root of Simpson's index of productive rearrangements. Jensen-Shannon distance served as the measure of similarity in V and J usage, while OLGA was used to compute CDR3 generation probabilities. The immuneACCESS database (August 2020) and VDJdb (December 2020) were searched for shared CDR3 sequences. The table was pulled from immuneACCESS by TCRdb, which kept in-frame rearrangements only. Such tables lose some clones; where checked, under half of the loss comes from unresolved V genes, and the rest has no known cause. That table is the source of V, J and clone size, and D and trimming were worked out from the DNA. This sample is represented by roughly 20,000 clones; 95% to 98% of them were singletons. The top ten clonotypes cover 1.9% of the sample.

The twin pairs came from the European Cystic Fibrosis Twin and Sibling Study Cohort, which recruited patients from over a hundred CF clinics across 14 European countries. Zygosity and CFTR genotype were confirmed in-house, and zygosity was tested by multiplex PCR of nine short tandem repeat loci. Each twin gave a peripheral blood sample, and clinical parameters were documented on that same day of blood sampling. Genomic DNA was isolated from peripheral blood cells with phenol/chloroform and kept in TE buffer at 4 degrees C. Details on this clone: This clone's antigen is unknown. Base qualities are not at hand, and no much larger clone is one base apart.

CDR1 and CDR2 (SGHRS, YFSETQ) derive from the germline V gene. Here V drops 6 bases and J drops 1 base, and the junction holds 5 bases not matched to any gene. The CDR3 starts with the cysteine, ends with the phenylalanine, and has 14 residues. The entry retains the CDR3 DNA only, 42 bases that are in frame from base 1. Sequenced sample: blood. The sequence derives from a woman younger than 45 with cystic fibrosis. This sequence uses TRBV5-1 and TRBJ2-3, and 7 junctional nucleotides match TRBD1. The nucleotide sequence is given as TGCGCCAGCAACGGAGGACAGGGCACAGATACGCAGTATTTT. It translates to CASNGGQGTDTQYF.